The 16 T cell receptor beta chains in this list originate from one sample, sequenced in a study of shared clonotypes between healthy human individuals. Sequencing was performed with immunoSEQ multiplex PCR; in TCRdb, only in-frame clones are kept and a portion is missing. The data contain about 600,000 clones, around 95% of them seen just once; the ten biggest clones take up 0.085% to 0.11%. Naive CD8 cells, CD45RO-negative and positively selected for CCR7, excluded terminally differentiated effector memory CD45RA+ cells. Input material: naive CD8+ T cells sorted from blood. The receptors stem from a woman aged 25 to 39 in good health.

The rearrangement joins TRBV7-8 to TRBJ2-1, with 7 bases that match TRBD1. CDR1 and CDR2 from the germline V gene are SGHVS and FQNEAQ. The trim removed 8 bases at V and 5 bases at J, leaving 6 bases unmatched. CDR3 length: 13 residues. The CDR3 DNA sequence: TGTGCCAGCCAGGGACAGCCCAACAATGAGCAGTTCTTC. It specifies CASQGQPNNEQFF.

The V and J genes are TRBV10-1 and TRBJ2-1; TRBD2 aligns across 11 bases. This CDR3 has 16 residues. Germline assignment: CDR1 WNHNN and CDR2 SYGVQD (reference sequence). V dropped 3 bases and J dropped 7; count of bases not matched to a gene: 8. The CDR3 here is CASSDSLAGDMNEQFF. The CDR3 nucleotides are TGCGCCAGCAGTGATTCACTAGCGGGAGATATGAATGAGCAGTTCTTC.

V usage is TRBV7-9 and J usage is TRBJ1-4; 9 positions agree with TRBD1. CDR3 size: 17 residues. Germline V lookup: CDR1 SEHNR, CDR2 FQNEAQ (reference sequence). V gave up 5 bases and J gave up 2 bases; unmatched junction bases: 9. The CDR3, as DNA: TGTGCCAGCAGCGCCATGGGACAGGGTTTGACTAATGAAAAACTGTTTTTT. Translating it yields CASSAMGQGLTNEKLFF. Complete variable domain (other parts from reference TRBV7-9 and TRBJ1-4): DTGVSQNPRHKITKRGQNVTFRCDPISEHNRLYWYRQTLGQGPEFLTYFQNEAQLEKSRLLSDRFSAERPKGSFSTLEIQRTEQGDSAMYLCASSAMGQGLTNEKLFFGSGTQLSVL.

This clone was counted a single time. The chain links TRBV27 to TRBJ2-3, with D possibly TRBD2 on 6 matching bases. Germline V gives CDR1 MNHEY, CDR2 SMNVEV (reference sequence). Between the trimmed V and J ends, which lost 4 bases and 4 bases, there was a span of 12 bases. The CDR3 is 14 residues long. CDR3 in DNA: TGTGCCAGCAGTTCTTGGACTACCGCAGATACGCAGTATTTT. This encodes CASSSWTTADTQYF.

This rearrangement joins TRBV28 to TRBJ1-2; 7 nucleotides line up with TRBD1. The CDR3 is 15 amino acids. Germline CDR1 and CDR2: MDHEN and SYDVKM. J was trimmed by 5 bases and V by 6 bases; bases with no gene match: 12. The CDR3, as DNA: TGTGCCAGCAGAAGGTTGGGACAGACGATTTATGGCTACACCTTC. This encodes CASRRLGQTIYGYTF.

Notes on this clone: This sample also contains other DNA sequences that code for the same CDR3. V and J are TRBV7-9 and TRBJ2-1, with TRBD2 matching 7 bases. CDR3 length: 14 residues. The V segment lost 0 bases and the J segment 4 bases; nucleotides outside the gene matches: 0. The germline gives CDR1 SEHNR, CDR2 FQNEAQ (reference sequence). The CDR3 DNA follows: TGTGCCAGCAGCTTAGCGGGGGGGTACAATGAGCAGTTCTTC. Translating gives CASSLAGGYNEQFF.

V is TRBV6-4 and J is TRBJ1-5; the match to TRBD1 covers 9 bases. In germline, CDR1 is MRHNA, CDR2 SNTAGT. The CDR3 length is 17 residues. V lost 10 bases and J lost 0; bases outside the gene matches: 13. This CDR3 reads CATFDGGQGYSNQPQHF. The CDR3 bases are TGTGCCACCTTCGATGGGGGACAGGGATATAGCAATCAGCCCCAGCATTTT.

The chain employs TRBV5-4 and TRBJ2-7; no clear D gene. CDR1 is SGHNT, CDR2 YYREEE, per germline (reference sequence). Trimming removed 0 bases at V and 2 bases at J, with 9 bases between. This CDR3 contains 14 residues. The CDR3, as DNA: TGTGCCAGCAGCTTGGATGCGCCGACCTACGAGCAGTACTTC. Translated, it gives CASSLDAPTYEQYF.

The gene calls are TRBV19 and TRBJ2-1, with a weak D call TRBD2 (6 bases). With 3 bases removed from V and 9 bases from J, the gap between germline ends came to 6 bases. This CDR3 has 11 amino acids. The germline CDR1 and CDR2 sequences are LNHDA and SQIVND (reference sequence). CDR3 residues: CASSIGGEQFF. CDR3 nucleotide sequence: TGTGCCAGTAGTATCGGGGGTGAGCAGTTCTTC.

This clone has a single count. The CDR3 DNA reads TGTGCCAGCAGTAACCGGGACAGGGGGCTCAATCAGCCCCAGCATTTT. The encoded protein is CASSNRDRGLNQPQHF. The chain links TRBV6-4 to TRBJ1-5; 12 nucleotides align to TRBD1. The CDR3 covers 16 residues. V lost 5 bases and J lost 3; bases outside the gene matches: 5. Germline-derived CDR1 and CDR2 are MRHNA and SNTAGT.

V is TRBV2 and J is TRBJ2-2; no reliable D call. Germline V CDR1 and CDR2: SNHLY, FYNNEI. CDR3 length equals 15 residues. Deletions cut 1 base from V and 5 bases from J, with 11 bases between. The CDR3 reads CASSEEKRRTGELFF. The CDR3 DNA reads TGTGCCAGCAGTGAAGAGAAACGTCGTACCGGGGAGCTGTTTTTT.

V gene TRBV11-2 combines with J gene TRBJ2-3; 9 positions match TRBD2. The CDR3 covers 15 residues. V was clipped by 1 base and J by 6 bases; unmatched bases: 5. Germline assignment: CDR1 SGHAT and CDR2 FQNNGV. The CDR3 sequence: CASSLASGRLDTQYF. Written as DNA, the CDR3 is TGTGCCAGCAGCTTAGCCAGCGGGAGGTTGGATACGCAGTATTTT. Supplemented by reference TRBV11-2 and TRBJ2-3, the full variable domain reads EAGVAQSPRYKIIEKRQSVAFWCNPISGHATLYWYQQILGQGPKLLIQFQNNGVVDDSQLPKDRFSAERLKGVDSTLKIQPAKLEDSAVYLCASSLASGRLDTQYFGPGTRLTVL.

This sequence joins TRBV28 and TRBJ1-2, with 7 bases that match TRBD1. The length of the CDR3 is 17 residues. CDR1 MDHEN and CDR2 SYDVKM come from the germline V gene. V shed 2 bases and J 7 bases; nucleotides not matched to a gene: 16. CDR3 amino acids: CASSLLRGPGQRAGYTF. DNA of the CDR3: TGTGCCAGCAGTTTACTTAGGGGCCCGGGACAGAGGGCTGGCTACACCTTC.

The chain carries TRBV2 and TRBJ1-2, with D perhaps TRBD1 (5 bases). Between the trimmed V and J ends, which lost 3 bases and 6 bases, there was a span of 14 bases. This CDR3 comprises 14 residues. Germline lookup yields CDR1 SNHLY and CDR2 FYNNEI. The CDR3 reads CASSDLWQGDGYTF. The CDR3 coding sequence is TGTGCCAGCAGTGATCTTTGGCAGGGAGATGGCTACACCTTC.

This chain uses TRBV7-9 with TRBJ1-2; D is unclear. The CDR3 has 13 residues. V shed 0 bases and J shed 7 bases, with 9 bases lying between them. CDR1 and CDR2 (germline): SEHNR, FQNEAQ (reference sequence). CDR3 in amino acids: CASSLAWEAGYTF. The CDR3, as DNA: TGTGCCAGCAGCTTAGCTTGGGAGGCTGGCTACACCTTC.

This clone was seen a single time. J is TRBJ2-1 and V is TRBV28; D is ambiguous. This CDR3 has 12 residues. Germline values: CDR1 MDHEN, CDR2 SYDVKM. The V end lost 5 bases, the J end lost 8 bases, and 10 bases lay between the germline ends. DNA for the CDR3: TGTGCCAGCAGTCCCGCCCCGGATGAGCAGTTCTTC. It encodes CASSPAPDEQFF.